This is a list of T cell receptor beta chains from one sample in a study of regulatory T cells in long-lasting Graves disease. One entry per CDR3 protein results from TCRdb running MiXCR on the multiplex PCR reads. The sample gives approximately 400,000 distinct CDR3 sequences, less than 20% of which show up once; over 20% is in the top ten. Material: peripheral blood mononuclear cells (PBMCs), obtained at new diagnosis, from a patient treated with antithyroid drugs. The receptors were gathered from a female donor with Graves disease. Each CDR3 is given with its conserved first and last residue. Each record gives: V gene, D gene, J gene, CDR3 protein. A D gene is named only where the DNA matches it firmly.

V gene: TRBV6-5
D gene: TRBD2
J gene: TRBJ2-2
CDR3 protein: CASSYYGLAGNTGELFF

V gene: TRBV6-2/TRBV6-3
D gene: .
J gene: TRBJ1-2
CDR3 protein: CASSSDRRKTNYGYTF

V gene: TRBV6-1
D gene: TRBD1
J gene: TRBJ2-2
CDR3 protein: CASSATGTGNTGELFF

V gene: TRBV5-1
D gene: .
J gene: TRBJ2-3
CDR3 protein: CASSFPGQDYTQYF

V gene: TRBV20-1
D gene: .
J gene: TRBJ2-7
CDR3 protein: CSARDLVRGYEQYF

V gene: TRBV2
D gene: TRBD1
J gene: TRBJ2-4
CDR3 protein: CARQGAENIQYF

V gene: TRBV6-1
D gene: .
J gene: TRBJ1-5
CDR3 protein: CASRALLSNQPQHF

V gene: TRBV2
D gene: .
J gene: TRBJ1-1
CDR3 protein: CASSGERLGLASNTEAFF

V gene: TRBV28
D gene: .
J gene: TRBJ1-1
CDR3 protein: CASSAVNTEAFF

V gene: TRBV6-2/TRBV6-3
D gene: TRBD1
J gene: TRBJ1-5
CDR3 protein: CASSHNPNRGYGQPQHF

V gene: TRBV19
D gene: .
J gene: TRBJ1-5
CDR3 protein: CASSREASLYYQPQHF

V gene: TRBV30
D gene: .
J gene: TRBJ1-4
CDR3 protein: CAWSHLATNEKLFF

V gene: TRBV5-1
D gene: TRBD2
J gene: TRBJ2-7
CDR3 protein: CASSFVAGSSYEQYF

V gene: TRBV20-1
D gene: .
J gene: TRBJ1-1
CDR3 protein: CSASRVDTEAFF

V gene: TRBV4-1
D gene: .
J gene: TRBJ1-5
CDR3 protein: CASTPSGSNQPQHF

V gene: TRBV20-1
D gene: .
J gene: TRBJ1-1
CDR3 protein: CSASPTRVRATEAFF

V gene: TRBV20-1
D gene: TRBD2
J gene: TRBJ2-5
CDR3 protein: CSALPPGGGQETQYF